Listed below are T cell receptor beta chains from one sample, sequenced in a study of shared clonotypes between healthy human individuals. The table came from immunoSEQ multiplex PCR; TCRdb's copy has only in-frame clones and leaves some out. The sample records 560,000 or so clones, roughly 95% being singletons. The material sequenced was naive CD8+ T cells sorted from blood. These receptors came from a woman aged 30 to 39 in good health. The conserved cysteine and the conserved F or W are not part of the CDR3 here. Fields, in order: J gene, clone size, V gene, CDR3 protein. Clone size is given for some rows only: seen once, a few or many times, or a class if the clone is expanded.

J: TRBJ1-1
size: once
V: TRBV21-1
CDR3: ASSSFRGKDTEAF

J: TRBJ2-7
size: once
V: TRBV27
CDR3: ASSHNSGSYEQY

J: TRBJ2-2
size: once
V: TRBV28
CDR3: ASSFLATGELF

J: TRBJ2-1
size: once
V: TRBV19
CDR3: ASGWTGTEEQF

J: TRBJ2-7
size: -
V: TRBV28
CDR3: ASSLIGGRDSYEQY

J: TRBJ1-1
size: -
V: TRBV10-3
CDR3: AISTPGQGVISEAF

J: TRBJ1-4
size: -
V: TRBV7-8
CDR3: ASSSARQPATNEKLF

J: TRBJ2-7
size: -
V: TRBV6-1
CDR3: ASLDGVFEQY

J: TRBJ2-7
size: -
V: TRBV10-2
CDR3: ASSQGTSGRSYEQY

J: TRBJ1-1
size: -
V: TRBV6-5
CDR3: ASSYVPGNTEAF